This TCR beta chain was profiled in a study of T cell responses to AZD1222 COVID-19 vaccine. The protocol was immunoSEQ multiplex PCR, while the TCRdb copy is restricted to in-frame clones and leaves out a portion. This repertoire shows approximately 77,000 clones, under 95% found once; its top ten account for under 5%. This clone occurred once. No antigen is known for it. Points from the study as a whole: Baseline serology detected seropositivity in only five or six AZD1222 recipients. At 160-218 and 743-854, vaccine-associated CD4 TCRs were dominant, and they spanned spike. Possibly, clonal diversity was underestimated; donors were largely white British and included more females.

Trimming stripped 4 bases from V and 6 bases from J, with 18 bases between. The CDR3 totals 16 residues. Looked up from germline, CDR1 is MGHRA and CDR2 is YSYEKL. The starting material was peripheral blood, obtained 28 days after the second AZD1222 dose. The J gene is TRBJ2-2, the V gene TRBV4-1; D not resolved. This receptor was identified in an adult who received the AZD1222 COVID-19 vaccine. This CDR3 is CASSPPRQVRPGELFF. As DNA, the CDR3 is TGCGCCAGCAGCCCCCCCCGCCAGGTCAGGCCCGGGGAGCTGTTTTTT.